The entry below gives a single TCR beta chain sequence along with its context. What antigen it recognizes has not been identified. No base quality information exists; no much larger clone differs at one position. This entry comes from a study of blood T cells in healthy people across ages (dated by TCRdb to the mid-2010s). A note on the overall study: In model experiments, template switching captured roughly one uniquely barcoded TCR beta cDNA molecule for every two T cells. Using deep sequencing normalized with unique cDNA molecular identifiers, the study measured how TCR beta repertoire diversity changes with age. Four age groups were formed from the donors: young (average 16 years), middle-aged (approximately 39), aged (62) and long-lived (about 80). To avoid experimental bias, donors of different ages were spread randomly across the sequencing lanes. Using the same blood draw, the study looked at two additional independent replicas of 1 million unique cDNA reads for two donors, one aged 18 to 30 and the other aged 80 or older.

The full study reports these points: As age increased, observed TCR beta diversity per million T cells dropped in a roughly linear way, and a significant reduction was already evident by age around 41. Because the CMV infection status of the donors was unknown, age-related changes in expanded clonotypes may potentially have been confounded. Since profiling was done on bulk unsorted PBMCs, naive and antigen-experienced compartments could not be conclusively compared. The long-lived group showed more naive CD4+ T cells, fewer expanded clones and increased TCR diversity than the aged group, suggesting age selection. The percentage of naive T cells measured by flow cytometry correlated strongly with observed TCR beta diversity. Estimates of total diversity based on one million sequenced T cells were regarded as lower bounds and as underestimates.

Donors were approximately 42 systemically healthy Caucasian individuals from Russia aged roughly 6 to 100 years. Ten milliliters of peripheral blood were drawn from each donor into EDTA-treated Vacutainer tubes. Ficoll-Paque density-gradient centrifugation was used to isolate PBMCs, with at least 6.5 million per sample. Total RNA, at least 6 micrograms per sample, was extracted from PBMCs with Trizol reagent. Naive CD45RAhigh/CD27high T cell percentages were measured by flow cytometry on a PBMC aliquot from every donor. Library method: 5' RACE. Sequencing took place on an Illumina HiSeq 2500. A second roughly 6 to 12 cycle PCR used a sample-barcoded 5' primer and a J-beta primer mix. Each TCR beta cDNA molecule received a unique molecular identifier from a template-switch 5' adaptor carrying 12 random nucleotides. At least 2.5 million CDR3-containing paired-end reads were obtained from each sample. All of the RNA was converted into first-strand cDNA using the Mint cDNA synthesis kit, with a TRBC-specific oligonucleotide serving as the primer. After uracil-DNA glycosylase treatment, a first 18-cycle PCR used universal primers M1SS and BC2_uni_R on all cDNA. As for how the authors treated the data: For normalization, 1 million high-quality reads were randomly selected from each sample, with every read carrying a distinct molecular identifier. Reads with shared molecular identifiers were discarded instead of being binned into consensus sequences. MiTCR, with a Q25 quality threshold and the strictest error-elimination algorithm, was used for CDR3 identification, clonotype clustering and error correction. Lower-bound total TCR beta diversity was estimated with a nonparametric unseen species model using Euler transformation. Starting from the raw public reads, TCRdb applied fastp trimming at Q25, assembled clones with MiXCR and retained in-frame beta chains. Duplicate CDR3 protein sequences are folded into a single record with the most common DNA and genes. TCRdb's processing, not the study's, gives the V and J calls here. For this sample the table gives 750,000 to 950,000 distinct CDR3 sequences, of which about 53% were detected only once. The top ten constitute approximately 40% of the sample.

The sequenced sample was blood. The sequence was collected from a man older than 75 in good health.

At the DNA level, the sequence is TGCGCCAGCAGCGGCGGACCGGGAACCCGTGAAAAACTGTTTTTT. Translated, it gives CASSGGPGTREKLFF. The receptor chain draws on TRBV5-1 and TRBJ1-4, with the D gene call left open. The junction shows trimming of 4 bases on V and 7 bases on J, plus 17 bases between the germline ends. From the cysteine through the phenylalanine, the CDR3 covers 15 amino acids. Kept here is only the CDR3 DNA, which spans 45 bases and is read in frame from base 1. Looking up the germline V gene yields CDR1 SGHRS and CDR2 YFSETQ. With the rest looked up from the reference TRBV5-1 and TRBJ1-4 genes rather than sequenced, the full variable domain is KAGVTQTPRYLIKTRGQQVTLSCSPISGHRSVSWYQQTPGQGLQFLFEYFSETQRNKGNFPGRFSGRQFSNSRSEMNVSTLELGDSALYLCASSGGPGTREKLFFGSGTQLSVL.